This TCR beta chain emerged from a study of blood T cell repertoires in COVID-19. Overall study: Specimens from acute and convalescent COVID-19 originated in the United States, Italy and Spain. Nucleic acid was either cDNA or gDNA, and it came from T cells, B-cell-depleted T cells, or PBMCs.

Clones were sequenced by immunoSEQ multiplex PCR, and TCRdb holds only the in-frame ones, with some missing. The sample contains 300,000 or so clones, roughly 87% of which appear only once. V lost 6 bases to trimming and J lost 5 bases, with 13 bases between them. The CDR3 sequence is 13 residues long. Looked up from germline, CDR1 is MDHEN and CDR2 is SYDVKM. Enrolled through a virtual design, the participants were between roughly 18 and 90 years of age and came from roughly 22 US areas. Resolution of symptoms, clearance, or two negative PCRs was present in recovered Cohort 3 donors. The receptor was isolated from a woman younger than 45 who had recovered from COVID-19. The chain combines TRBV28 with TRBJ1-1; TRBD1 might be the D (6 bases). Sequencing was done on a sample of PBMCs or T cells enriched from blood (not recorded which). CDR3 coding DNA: TGTGCCAGCAGCCTGGGGGCGCGTACTGAAGCTTTCTTT. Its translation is CASSLGARTEAFF.